The rows below give T cell receptor beta chains drawn from one sample of a study of T cell repertoires in cytomegalovirus infection. These TCRs' antigens remain unknown. TCRdb analysed the reads with MiXCR anew, one entry per CDR3 protein. The sample lists some 500,000 distinct CDR3 sequences, 33% occurring once. Material: cultured PBMCs, obtained from culture after CMV antigen stimulation. The receptors originated from a human donor in good health (CMV status not recorded). Some clones in this sample may be carry-over from other donors' samples. CDR3s include the opening cysteine and the closing phenylalanine or tryptophan. Each record gives: V gene, CDR3 protein.

TRBV7-2	CASSLLWANEQFF
TRBV6-5	CASSYLPTEGNTIYF
TRBV19	CATSRQGTGANVLTF
TRBV19	CASSTSGFCFF
TRBV28	CASRWDRGSRETQYF
TRBV7-2	CASSTTPYLLAGDEQYF
TRBV7-9	CASTGLAIYEQFF
TRBV5-5	CASSFRLADQETQYF
TRBV7-2	CASSLLGYNEQFF
TRBV6-6	CASSLGQTSQPQHF
TRBV5-4	CAVRGPSGDNEQFF
TRBV13	CASSLGLSTSRNRGNEQFF
TRBV11-2	CASSWADTDTQYF
TRBV10-3	CAISESFGLAGTRHEQFF
TRBV27	CASSLIPGTEAFF
TRBV7-2	CASRWGTGNQETQYF
TRBV28	CASRGLAGGEQYF
TRBV27	CASSTRLSGRPDTQYF
TRBV12-3/TRBV12-4	CASSWLGNTIYF
TRBV20-1	CSARREADNEQFF
TRBV11-1	CASGTGAKETQYF
TRBV9	CASSPWTETNGYTF
TRBV4-2	CASSPKGEFYNEQFF
TRBV6-1	CASSQTPGTSGNKNSYNEQFF
TRBV5-1	CASSYSGSMAGESPDTQYF
TRBV7-9	CASSFTSGSISVKQFF